The following is a T cell receptor beta chain sequence with its context. Antigen: not known. This specimen comes from a study of T cell responses to AZD1222 COVID-19 vaccine. General study findings and limits: Dominant CD4 TCR responses targeted spike regions 160-218 and 743-854.

The CDR3 sequence is 14 residues long. Trimming took 3 bases from V and 2 from J, leaving 13 bases between them. Germline CDR1 is GTSNPN and CDR2 is SVGIG (reference sequence). Repertoires were generated with immunoSEQ multiplex PCR, while TCRdb's copy carries only in-frame clones and drops some. The sample carries about 75,000 clones, over 75% recorded once. The chain recombines TRBV30 with TRBJ1-2, with D possibly TRBD1 on 5 matching bases. The source is an adult who received the AZD1222 COVID-19 vaccine. This specimen consisted of peripheral blood, obtained 28 days after the second AZD1222 dose. The CDR3 is CAWSRGGGNYGYTF. CDR3 bases: TGTGCCTGGAGCCGGGGCGGGGGGAACTATGGCTACACCTTC.